Below are 27 T cell receptor beta chains sequenced from a single sample in a study of shared clonotypes between healthy human individuals. Assay used: immunoSEQ multiplex PCR; TCRdb lists only in-frame clones, some missing. This table holds about 480,000 clones, around 79% found once. The sequencing sample was made of PBMCs. The source is a woman aged 35 to 49 in good health. Some clones in this sample may be carry-over from other donors' samples.

This clone showed up just a few times. J is TRBJ1-5 and V is TRBV27; 7 bases line up with TRBD1. Losses at the gene ends were 5 bases for V and 4 bases for J; bases not matched to a gene: 8. Germline lookup yields CDR1 MNHEY and CDR2 SMNVEV (reference sequence). The CDR3 has 15 residues. DNA for the CDR3: TGTGCCAGCAGTACCACCCCGGGACAGAATCAGCCCCAGCATTTT. Translating it yields CASSTTPGQNQPQHF.

The chain couples TRBV10-2 to TRBJ2-2; D is perhaps TRBD1 or TRBD2 (5 bases each). CDR3 length: 14 residues. V shed 2 bases and J shed 6 bases, with 10 bases lying between them. Per germline, CDR1 WSHSY and CDR2 SAAADI. The CDR3 sequence is CASSEARGAGELFF. DNA for the CDR3: TGCGCCAGCAGTGAGGCCCGAGGGGCCGGGGAGCTGTTTTTT.

The chain uses TRBV10-3 and TRBJ2-1; D possibly corresponds to TRBD1 (5 bases). CDR3 length equals 14 residues. V lost 2 bases and J 9 bases, leaving 14 bases between the germline ends. CDR1 and CDR2 (germline): ENHRY, SYGVKD. As DNA, the CDR3 is TGTGCCATCAGTGAGGGGGCTTCCACGGGTGAGCAGTTCTTC. Protein sequence: CAISEGASTGEQFF.

The chain carries TRBV28 and TRBJ2-7, with 7 bases lining up with TRBD2. Germline assignment: CDR1 MDHEN and CDR2 SYDVKM. The CDR3 loop spans 14 amino acids. Unmatched junction bases numbered 6, after V lost 5 bases and J lost 2 bases. The chain's CDR3 is CASSPSLAAYEQYF. The CDR3 DNA follows: TGTGCCAGCAGTCCCTCCCTAGCGGCCTACGAGCAGTACTTC.

The genes are TRBV15 and TRBJ2-7; D remains ambiguous. Trimming pared 8 bases from V and 3 bases from J, leaving 14 bases between. There are 13 residues in the CDR3. CDR1 and CDR2 from the germline V gene are LNHNV and YYDKDF (reference sequence). The CDR3 coding sequence is TGTGCCACCTCGCGGAACAGCAACTACGAGCAGTACTTC. This encodes CATSRNSNYEQYF. The entire variable domain, with the rest obtained from reference TRBV15 and TRBJ2-7, is as follows: DAMVIQNPRYQVTQFGKPVTLSCSQTLNHNVMYWYQQKSSQAPKLLFHYYDKDFNNEADTPDNFQSRRPNTSFCFLDIRSPGLGDTAMYLCATSRNSNYEQYFGPGTRLTVT.

The chain couples TRBV5-1 to TRBJ2-5, with D unresolved. Trimming left V 4 bases short and J 5 bases short, with 12 bases between. CDR3 size: 13 residues. Germline V gene lookup returns CDR1 SGHRS and CDR2 YFSETQ. CDR3 sequence: CASSPPNRETQYF. The CDR3, as DNA: TGCGCCAGCAGCCCGCCCAACCGGGAGACCCAGTACTTC.

The V call is TRBV11-2, the J call TRBJ2-7; 12 nucleotides agree with TRBD2. The ends lost 4 bases at V and 4 bases at J; junction bases unmatched: 11. Germline assignment: CDR1 SGHAT and CDR2 FQNNGV. This CDR3 has 17 residues. This CDR3 is CASSYTPTTSGSYEQYF. Written as DNA, the CDR3 is TGTGCCAGCAGCTACACACCCACGACTAGCGGGAGTTACGAGCAGTACTTC.

This clone showed up just a few times. This sequence joins TRBV6-5 and TRBJ1-1, with TRBD1 as a possible D gene (6 bases). The CDR3 is 13 residues long. With 4 bases removed from V and 3 bases from J, the gap between germline ends came to 9 bases. Germline values: CDR1 MNHEY, CDR2 SVGAGI. Here the CDR3 reads CASSSHRDTEAFF. The CDR3 nucleotides are TGTGCCAGCAGTTCCCACAGGGACACTGAAGCTTTCTTT.

The chain employs TRBV30 and TRBJ2-7; TRBD1 aligns across 8 bases. The germline V gene encodes CDR1 GTSNPN and CDR2 SVGIG (reference sequence). This CDR3 spans 12 amino acids. Trimming at V came to 5 bases and at J to 4 bases, leaving 4 bases not matched to a gene. Here the CDR3 reads CAWARDRYEQYF. The CDR3 DNA follows: TGTGCCTGGGCACGGGACAGGTACGAGCAGTACTTC.

This clone was recorded at least ten times. The rearrangement joins TRBV10-3 to TRBJ2-3; 11 bases match TRBD2. CDR1 ENHRY and CDR2 SYGVKD come from the germline V gene. The V and J ends lost 1 base and 4 bases, in that order; junction bases with no gene match: 7. This CDR3 region has 17 residues. The CDR3: CAISEYASGRRADTQYF. The CDR3 DNA reads TGTGCCATCAGTGAGTACGCTAGCGGGAGGAGGGCAGATACGCAGTATTTT.

This chain uses TRBV11-3 with TRBJ2-1; 9 nucleotides align to TRBD2. The CDR3 loop spans 16 amino acids. CDR1 is SGHNT and CDR2 is YENEEA in the germline V gene. J was trimmed by 1 base and V by 5 bases; bases with no gene match: 6. The CDR3 is CASSLSGSMSYNEQFF. The CDR3 DNA follows: TGTGCCAGCAGCCTTAGCGGGAGTATGTCCTACAATGAGCAGTTCTTC.

V gene TRBV27 combines with J gene TRBJ1-5, with a weak D call TRBD1 (5 bases). Germline CDR1 MNHEY, CDR2 SMNVEV (reference sequence). This CDR3 contains 16 residues. V lost 3 bases, J lost 2 bases, and 14 bases lay in between. CDR3 loop: CASSFVVQGGNQPQHF. DNA for the CDR3: TGTGCCAGCAGTTTCGTGGTCCAGGGAGGCAATCAGCCCCAGCATTTT.

The V gene is TRBV29-1, the J gene TRBJ2-5; TRBD2 agrees at 8 bases. CDR1 and CDR2 (germline): SQVTM, ANQGSEA. The CDR3 spans 14 residues. V trimming: 7 bases; J trimming: 4 bases; junction bases outside the gene matches: 11. The chain's CDR3 is CSDVESLAGETQYF. The DNA for the CDR3 is TGCAGCGACGTTGAAAGTCTAGCGGGAGAGACCCAGTACTTC.

The rearrangement joins TRBV19 to TRBJ1-1; 9 bases are a match to TRBD1. In germline, CDR1 is LNHDA, CDR2 SQIVND (reference sequence). J gave up 6 bases and V 3 bases, and 11 bases lay outside the gene matches. The CDR3 extends over 16 amino acids. In DNA, the CDR3 is TGTGCCAGTAGTATCCTTCTCGGACAGGGGCGAGCTGAAGCTTTCTTT. This codes for CASSILLGQGRAEAFF.

This chain joins TRBV6-1 and TRBJ1-6; TRBD1 matches at 8 bases. This CDR3 has 15 amino acids. V lost 7 bases and J lost 5; bases outside the gene matches: 7. Looked up from germline, CDR1 is MNHNS and CDR2 is SASEGT. CDR3 sequence (DNA): TGTGCCAGCAACACGATGACAGGGGATAATTCACCCCTCCACTTT. Translated: CASNTMTGDNSPLHF.

CDR3 amino acids: CASSTSGAGANVLTF. CDR3 nucleotides: TGTGCCAGTAGTACGTCAGGGGCTGGGGCCAACGTCCTGACTTTC. This chain connects TRBV19 to TRBJ2-6, with D possibly being TRBD1 (6 bases). The germline V gene has CDR1 LNHDA and CDR2 SQIVND (reference sequence). Between the trimmed V and J ends, which lost 4 bases and 2 bases, there was a span of 9 bases. The length of the CDR3 is 15 residues.

The sample holds one count of this clone. V is TRBV6-1 and J is TRBJ2-7; a possible D gene is TRBD1 (5 bases). The CDR3 has 13 residues. Germline loops: CDR1 MNHNS, CDR2 SASEGT. Trimming left V 3 bases short and J 6 bases short, with 12 bases between. The CDR3 spells CASSEFGRVEQYF. DNA of the CDR3: TGTGCCAGCAGTGAGTTCGGCAGGGTCGAGCAGTACTTC.

Many counts were recorded for this clone. This rearrangement joins TRBV2 to TRBJ1-4; TRBD1 matches 9 bases. The CDR3 sequence is 14 residues long. The germline V gene encodes CDR1 SNHLY and CDR2 FYNNEI. J gave up 8 bases and V 5 bases, and 6 bases lay outside the gene matches. CDR3 nucleotide sequence: TGTGCCAGCAGTTCGGGACAGGGCGAAGAAAAACTGTTTTTT. This codes for CASSSGQGEEKLFF. Complete variable domain (other parts from reference TRBV2 and TRBJ1-4): EPEVTQTPSHQVTQMGQEVILRCVPISNHLYFYWYRQILGQKVEFLVSFYNNEISEKSEIFDDQFSVERPDGSNFTLKIRSTKLEDSAMYFCASSSGQGEEKLFFGSGTQLSVL.

This clone was counted ten times or more. The rearrangement joins TRBV2 to TRBJ2-1, with 10 bases aligning to TRBD2. The germline V gene has CDR1 SNHLY and CDR2 FYNNEI. The CDR3 consists of 14 residues. V trimming: 6 bases; J trimming: 4 bases; junction bases outside the gene matches: 3. CDR3 coding DNA: TGTGCCAGCAGGCGGACTAGCGGATACAATGAGCAGTTCTTC. Translated: CASRRTSGYNEQFF.

This clone was recorded only once. This CDR3 reads CASSPMVSGIQDTQYF. The DNA of the CDR3 is TGTGCCAGCAGCCCGATGGTTAGCGGGATCCAAGATACGCAGTATTTT. The rearrangement joins TRBV5-6 to TRBJ2-3; 8 bases are a match to TRBD2. Germline-derived CDR1 and CDR2 are SGHDT and YYEEEE. Germline trimming cut 4 bases from V and 5 bases from J; bases unmatched to any gene: 12. CDR3 size: 16 residues.

The chain has TRBV18 and TRBJ1-2; D remains ambiguous. The CDR3 is 16 amino acids. Germline V gene sequence: CDR1 KGHSH, CDR2 LQKENI. Deletions cut 2 bases from V and 0 bases from J, with 13 bases between. The CDR3: CASSPEEDMTNYGYTF. The CDR3 DNA follows: TGTGCCAGCTCACCAGAGGAAGATATGACTAACTATGGCTACACCTTC.

The chain joins TRBV10-3 to TRBJ1-5; D gene uncertain. CDR3 size: 15 residues. Trimming took off 0 bases at V and 2 bases at J, with 8 bases between the two ends. Germline CDR1 is ENHRY and CDR2 is SYGVKD. The CDR3 nucleotides are TGTGCCATCAGTGAGTCAGTGAGTGGCAATCAGCCCCAGCATTTT. Protein product: CAISESVSGNQPQHF.

This chain connects TRBV19 to TRBJ2-7; D possibly corresponds to TRBD2 (5 bases). V lost 5 bases to trimming and J lost 3 bases, with 14 bases between them. The CDR3 contains 14 residues. The V gene's germline CDR1 is LNHDA and CDR2 SQIVND (reference sequence). The CDR3 here is CASSPQDSYYEQYF. In DNA, the CDR3 is TGTGCCAGTAGTCCTCAGGACTCATACTACGAGCAGTACTTC.

The CDR3 nucleotides are TGTGCCAGCAGCCTCTCGACGGCAAACACCGGGGAGCTGTTTTTT. This encodes CASSLSTANTGELFF. The V gene is TRBV14, the J gene TRBJ2-2; D remains ambiguous. The CDR3 runs 15 residues. V gave up 4 bases and J gave up 2 bases, with 11 bases separating them. Germline loops: CDR1 SGHDN, CDR2 FVKESK.

CDR3 protein: CSVEERYEQYF. CDR3 DNA sequence: TGCAGCGTTGAAGAACGATACGAGCAGTACTTC. The chain recombines TRBV29-1 with TRBJ2-5; D is unclear. The end of the DNA is better explained by TRBJ2-7, so the J call may be wrong. The CDR3 totals 11 residues. The V gene's germline CDR1 is SQVTM and CDR2 ANQGSEA.

This clone has a handful of counts. V is TRBV19 and J is TRBJ2-5, with D uncertain. The V gene lost 5 bases and the J gene lost 9 bases, with 22 bases spanning the gap. The CDR3 totals 15 residues. Germline lookup yields CDR1 LNHDA and CDR2 SQIVND (reference sequence). The CDR3 DNA sequence: TGTGCCAGTAGTGATCTCCTCCCCGGGTTATCTGCCCAGTACTTC. Translated: CASSDLLPGLSAQYF.

This chain links TRBV15 with TRBJ2-2; tentative D call: TRBD2 (6 bases). V was cut by 3 bases and J by 4 bases, with 12 bases left in between. There are 15 residues in the CDR3. The germline gives CDR1 LNHNV, CDR2 YYDKDF (reference sequence). The DNA of the CDR3 is TGTGCCACCAGCAGTGGCAGGGAGGCCACCGGGGAGCTGTTTTTT. Translation: CATSSGREATGELFF. The variable domain in full, with the rest retrieved from reference TRBV15 and TRBJ2-2, is DAMVIQNPRYQVTQFGKPVTLSCSQTLNHNVMYWYQQKSSQAPKLLFHYYDKDFNNEADTPDNFQSRRPNTSFCFLDIRSPGLGDTAMYLCATSSGREATGELFFGEGSRLTVL.